One and the same sample provided the 18 T cell receptor beta chains below, sequenced in a study of vaccination and CD4 T cells after COVID-19. Cultured CD4+ T-cell DNA underwent Oncomine TCR Beta short-read sequencing. TCRdb reprocessed the PCR reads via MiXCR and lists one record per CDR3 protein. The table includes approximately 9,700 distinct CDR3 sequences, 55% to 75% detected once. Antigens of these TCRs are unknown. As to treatment: roughly 10-day PBMC culture with coronavirus spike peptide pools or control peptides (ViraFEST assay). Sequenced: CD4+ T cells from blood, cultured in vitro. The receptors were gathered from a human donor who had recovered from COVID-19.

The rearrangement uses TRBV11-2 and TRBJ1-6, with TRBD1 matching 10 bases. The CDR3 length is 15 residues. The V gene end was trimmed by 6 bases and the J gene end by 10 bases; junction bases not matched to a gene: 9. Germline assignment: CDR1 SGHAT and CDR2 FQNNGV. The CDR3 is CASRTLRDRGSPLHF. CDR3 sequence (DNA): TGTGCCAGCAGGACTTTACGGGACAGGGGATCACCCCTCCACTTT.

In this sample, this clonotype turned up a few times. This sequence joins TRBV27 and TRBJ1-6; D gene ambiguous. This CDR3 is built from 12 residues. V lost 5 bases to trimming and J lost 7 bases, with 6 bases between them. Germline CDR1 reads MNHEY; CDR2 reads SMNVEV (reference sequence). As DNA, the CDR3 is TGTGCCAGCAGTCCCTTAAATTCACCCCTCCACTTT. Translating gives CASSPLNSPLHF.

The genes are TRBV20-1 and TRBJ1-5; D not certain. The CDR3 spans 14 residues. Germline V gene lookup returns CDR1 DFQATT and CDR2 SNEGSKA (reference sequence). The V and J ends lost 1 base and 3 bases respectively, with 10 bases between them. CDR3 nucleotide sequence: TGCAGTGCTAGAGCGCCGCAGCACAATCAGCCCCAGCATTTT. As protein: CSARAPQHNQPQHF.

This chain links TRBV19 with TRBJ2-7, with 7 bases fitting TRBD1. The J segment lost 2 bases and the V segment lost 5 bases, leaving 6 bases of the junction unmatched. The CDR3 extends over 14 amino acids. Germline assignment: CDR1 LNHDA and CDR2 SQIVND (reference sequence). CDR3 loop: CASSPRTGAYEQYF. In DNA, the CDR3 is TGTGCCAGTAGTCCACGGACAGGAGCCTACGAGCAGTACTTC.

The rearrangement uses TRBV6-1 and TRBJ1-4, with D hard to call. V shed 6 bases and J shed 5 bases, with 10 bases lying between them. CDR1 and CDR2 from the germline V gene are MNHNS and SASEGT. The CDR3 loop spans 13 amino acids. In nucleotides, the CDR3 is TGTGCCAGCAGATGGGGAGCGAATGAAAAACTGTTTTTT. Its protein is CASRWGANEKLFF.

The genes are TRBV7-2 and TRBJ2-7; D uncertain. Between the trimmed V and J ends, which lost 5 bases and 6 bases, there was a span of 14 bases. CDR1 is SGHTA, CDR2 FQGNSA, per germline. CDR3 length: 13 amino acids. The DNA of the CDR3 is TGTGCCAGCAGCCGAATATTGAGAGGCGAGCAGTACTTC. Translated, it gives CASSRILRGEQYF.

This clonotype showed up just a few times. V usage is TRBV19 and J usage is TRBJ2-7, with D perhaps TRBD2 (7 bases). In germline, CDR1 is LNHDA, CDR2 SQIVND (reference sequence). V shed 5 bases and J shed 6 bases, with 17 bases lying between them. The CDR3 spans 14 residues. The CDR3 loop reads CASSQGAGAAEQYF. In DNA form, the CDR3 reads TGTGCCAGTAGTCAAGGGGCGGGGGCGGCCGAGCAGTACTTC.

This clonotype was found once. The V and J genes are TRBV24-1 and TRBJ2-5; D is ambiguous. This CDR3 has 13 residues. Trimming stripped 4 bases from V and 5 bases from J, with 10 bases between. Per the germline V gene, CDR1 is KGHDR and CDR2 is SFDVKD. The CDR3 DNA reads TGTGCCACCAGTGACCGCGTCGGGGAGACCCAGTACTTC. Translation gives CATSDRVGETQYF.

The CDR3 sequence: CSALDTSGNTIYF. DNA for the CDR3: TGCAGTGCTCTAGATACCTCTGGAAACACCATATATTTT. The V gene is TRBV20-1, the J gene TRBJ1-3; D is uncertain. The germline gives CDR1 DFQATT, CDR2 SNEGSKA (reference sequence). The CDR3 is 13 amino acids. V gave up 5 bases and J gave up 0 bases, with 8 bases separating them.

This clonotype was seen a handful of times. V and J are TRBV10-3 and TRBJ1-5; TRBD1 is a possible D gene (6 bases). The CDR3 covers 14 residues. Deletions cut 4 bases from V and 6 bases from J, with 13 bases between. Germline V gene data show CDR1 as ENHRY and CDR2 as SYGVKD. The chain's CDR3 is CAISGEGEVQPQHF. DNA for the CDR3: TGTGCCATCAGTGGCGAGGGGGAGGTTCAGCCCCAGCATTTT.

The chain has TRBV12-3 or TRBV12-4 and TRBJ2-5; no clear D. V lost 6 bases to trimming and J lost 1 base, with 6 bases between them. The CDR3 runs to 12 residues. The CDR3 DNA reads TGTGCCAGCAGGGACCTCCAAGAGACCCAGTACTTC. This sequence encodes CASRDLQETQYF.

This clonotype showed up just a few times. The chain uses TRBV7-9 and TRBJ1-6; D is unresolved. Germline V gene sequence: CDR1 SEHNR, CDR2 FQNEAQ (reference sequence). The V and J ends lost 1 base and 8 bases respectively, with 15 bases between them. The CDR3 totals 16 residues. The CDR3 DNA is TGTGCCAGCAGCTTAGGATTTGGGAGCGGCGATTCACCCCTCCACTTT. Translating it yields CASSLGFGSGDSPLHF.

V and J are TRBV20-1 and TRBJ1-2; 10 bases match TRBD1. The junction had 7 bases not matched to a gene; V was cut back by 1 base and J by 8 bases. The CDR3 has 14 residues. Germline-derived CDR1 and CDR2 are DFQATT and SNEGSKA (reference sequence). The CDR3 DNA reads TGCAGTGCTAGAGTGACAGGGGGCCGGTCGGGCTACACCTTC. It translates to CSARVTGGRSGYTF.

This chain joins TRBV2 and TRBJ1-2, with D possibly being TRBD1 (6 bases). The CDR3 covers 14 residues. Germline lookup yields CDR1 SNHLY and CDR2 FYNNEI. The V end was cut by 4 bases, the J end by 3 bases, with 12 bases between. The CDR3 coding sequence is TGTGCCAGCAGTGGTACAGGGAGGGACTATGGCTACACCTTC. Amino acids: CASSGTGRDYGYTF.

This clonotype was found a few times. V usage is TRBV19 and J usage is TRBJ2-6; D tentatively fits TRBD1 or TRBD2 (5 bases each). The V gene's germline CDR1 is LNHDA and CDR2 SQIVND (reference sequence). There are 16 residues in the CDR3. The V gene lost 7 bases and the J gene lost 2 bases, with 15 bases spanning the gap. The CDR3: CASTEQGVAGANVLTF. CDR3 sequence (DNA): TGTGCCAGTACCGAGCAGGGAGTCGCTGGGGCCAACGTCCTGACTTTC.

This chain joins TRBV27 and TRBJ2-1; 10 positions agree with TRBD2. Trimming cost V 7 bases and J 3 bases; bases outside gene matches: 18. This CDR3 is built from 19 residues. Germline CDR1 is MNHEY and CDR2 is SMNVEV (reference sequence). CDR3 loop: CASNLYPSGSKKDYNEQFF. The CDR3 DNA reads TGTGCCAGCAATCTTTACCCTAGCGGGAGCAAGAAAGACTACAATGAGCAGTTCTTC.

The chain joins TRBV5-1 to TRBJ2-7, with TRBD1 as a possible D gene (6 bases). V was trimmed by 3 bases and J by 0 bases, leaving 16 bases between them. This CDR3 is 16 amino acids long. Germline values: CDR1 SGHRS, CDR2 YFSETQ. The chain's CDR3 is CASSSGETGPSYEQYF. The CDR3 nucleotides read TGCGCCAGCAGCTCAGGGGAGACAGGCCCCTCCTACGAGCAGTACTTC.

V is TRBV12-3 or TRBV12-4 and J is TRBJ1-5; TRBD1 matches 7 bases. Germline trimming cut 6 bases from V and 7 bases from J; bases unmatched to any gene: 12. The CDR3 spans 15 residues. The CDR3: CASSPGTATGQPQHF. The CDR3 DNA is TGTGCCAGCAGCCCCGGGACAGCAACGGGGCAGCCCCAGCATTTT.